This T cell receptor (beta chain) stems from a study of T cell responses to AZD1222 COVID-19 vaccine (dated by TCRdb to about 2021). Context from the whole study: AZD1222 recipients with second doses at about 4 weeks or about 12 weeks were pooled, because spike-specific TCR depth and breadth did not differ between schedules. A total of 230 to 250 trial participants underwent TCR sequencing, of whom about 210 had received two doses of AZD1222 and approximately 26 had received two doses of the MenACWY control vaccine. Enrollment into the trials was organized by age into subgroups of 18-55, 56-69 and 70-plus years, and those subgroups contained roughly 150, 30 and 60 TCR-sequenced participants, respectively. The paper's findings and limits, for the study overall: After two AZD1222 doses, both the breadth and the depth of spike-specific TCRs were significantly higher than at day 0 and than in MenACWY recipients. Because no day 14 peak-response samples were available, repertoires were characterized only after the peak T cell response. CD4 TCRs associated with the vaccine covered the entire spike protein, and the dominant responses were in regions 160-218 and 743-854. In the small 56-69-year group, the increase in depth fell short of significance, most likely because of low power. Nearly half of unique spike-specific TCRs reportedly recognized epitopes outside regions mutated in the B.1.351 and B.1.1.7 variants. Participants were mostly white British and included more females than males, and it was suggested by the authors that clonal diversity may have been underestimated. Only five to seven AZD1222 recipients were SARS-CoV-2 seropositive at baseline, limiting conclusions about previously exposed vaccinees.

The CDR3 regions of human TCRbeta chains were analyzed by immunosequencing. As for how the authors treated the data: Repertoire TCRs were matched against a reference library of SARS-CoV-2-specific TCRs generated with the MIRA antigen-specificity platform. Breadth was defined as the fraction of unique TCRs that were SARS-CoV-2-associated, and depth was defined as the fraction of total T cells that were SARS-CoV-2-associated. Using the MIRA data, every spike-specific TCR was mapped to the spike region that the TCR reacted to and assigned to either a CD4 or a CD8 class. Log10-transformed breadth and depth values were compared by one-way ANOVA with Sidak's multiple comparisons tests. TCRdb obtained this table from immuneACCESS and retained in-frame rearrangements with V and J assigned. These tables miss some clones; where compared with another copy, unresolved V genes account for less than half of the shortfall, and the remainder is unexplained. The DNA gave D and trimming, while V, J and clone size come from that table. The sample profile shows around 66,000 clones; roughly 90% of them were found once. The ten top clones hold 15% to 20% of the sample.

Sample time point, as interpreted from the label and publication: baseline before first vaccination. Samples from vaccinated people were obtained from the UK trials COV001 and COV002, which included a single-blind randomized controlled phase 2/3 trial of AZD1222 (ChAdOx1 nCoV-19) in healthy adults. For TCRbeta chain sequencing, PBMC samples were collected from trial participants at day 0 and at day 28 after the second dose. V gives up 6 bases and J gives up 8 bases, and the segment between their germline ends measures 17 bases. The CDR3, cysteine through phenylalanine, is 14 amino acids long. CDR3 DNA is the only sequence kept; it has 42 bases, read in frame from the first base. Looking up the germline V gene yields CDR1 MNHEY and CDR2 SVGEGT. Points on this clone: The antigen it binds to is not known. The record has no base qualities; no much larger clone is one base away.

The TCR originated in an adult in good health. The rearranged segments are TRBV6-2 or TRBV6-3 and TRBJ2-1; TRBD1 is possibly the D segment (5 matching bases). This specimen was peripheral blood, taken on day 0 of AZD1222 vaccination. CDR3 region: CASSPIAGMHEQFF. The nucleotide sequence is TGTGCCAGCAGCCCAATCGCAGGGATGCATGAGCAGTTCTTC.